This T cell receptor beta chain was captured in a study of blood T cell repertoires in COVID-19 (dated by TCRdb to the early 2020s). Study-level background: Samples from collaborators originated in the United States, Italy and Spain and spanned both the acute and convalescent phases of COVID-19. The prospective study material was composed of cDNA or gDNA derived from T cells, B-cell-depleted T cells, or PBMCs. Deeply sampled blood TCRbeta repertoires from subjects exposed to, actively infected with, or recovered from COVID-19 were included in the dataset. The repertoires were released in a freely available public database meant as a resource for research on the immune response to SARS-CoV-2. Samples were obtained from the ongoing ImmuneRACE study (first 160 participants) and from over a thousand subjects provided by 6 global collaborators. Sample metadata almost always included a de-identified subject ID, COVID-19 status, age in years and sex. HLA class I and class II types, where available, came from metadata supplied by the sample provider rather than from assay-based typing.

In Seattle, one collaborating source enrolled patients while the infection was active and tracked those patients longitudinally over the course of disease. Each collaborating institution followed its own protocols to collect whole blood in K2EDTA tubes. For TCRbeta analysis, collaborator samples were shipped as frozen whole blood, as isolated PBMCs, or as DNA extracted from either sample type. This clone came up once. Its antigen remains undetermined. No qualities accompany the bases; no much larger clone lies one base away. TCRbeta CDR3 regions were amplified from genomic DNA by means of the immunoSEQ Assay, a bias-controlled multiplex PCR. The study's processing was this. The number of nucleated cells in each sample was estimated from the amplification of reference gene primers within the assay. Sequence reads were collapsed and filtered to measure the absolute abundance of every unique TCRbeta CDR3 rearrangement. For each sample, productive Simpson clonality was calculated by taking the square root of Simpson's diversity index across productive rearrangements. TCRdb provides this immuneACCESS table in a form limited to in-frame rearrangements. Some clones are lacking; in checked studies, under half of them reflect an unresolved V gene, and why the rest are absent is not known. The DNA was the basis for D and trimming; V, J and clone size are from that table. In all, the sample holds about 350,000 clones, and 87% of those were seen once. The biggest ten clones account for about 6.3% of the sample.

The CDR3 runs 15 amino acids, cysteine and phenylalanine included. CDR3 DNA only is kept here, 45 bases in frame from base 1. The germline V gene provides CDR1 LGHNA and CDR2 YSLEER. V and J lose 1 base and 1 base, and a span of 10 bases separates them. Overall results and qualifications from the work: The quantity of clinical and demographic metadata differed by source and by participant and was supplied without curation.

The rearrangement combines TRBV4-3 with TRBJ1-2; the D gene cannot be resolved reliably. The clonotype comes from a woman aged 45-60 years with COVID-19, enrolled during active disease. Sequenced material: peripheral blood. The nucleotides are TGCGCCAGCAGCCAAGTTAACGAGATTAACTATGGCTACACCTTC. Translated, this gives CASSQVNEINYGYTF.